Presented here are 29 T cell receptor beta chains from one specimen sequenced in a study of response to subunit inactivated influenza vaccine. TCRdb called the RT-PCR reads again in MiXCR, with one record for every CDR3 protein. The table includes more than 400,000 distinct CDR3 sequences, around 7.9% detected once. Sequenced here: PBMCs from blood, sampled about 23 months after vaccination. These receptors all stem from a man aged 50 to 75 who received an inactivated influenza vaccine.

V usage is TRBV20-1 and J usage is TRBJ2-3; D might be TRBD2 (5 bases). Germline V lookup: CDR1 DFQATT, CDR2 SNEGSKA (reference sequence). V was shortened by 4 bases and J by 1 base, with 15 bases between the two germline ends. The CDR3 consists of 15 residues. The DNA for the CDR3 is TGCAGTGCTACGGTGAGGGCGATGGGCACAGATACGCAGTATTTT. It yields the protein CSATVRAMGTDTQYF.

The rearrangement uses TRBV5-1 and TRBJ2-7; 10 bases match TRBD1. With V trimmed by 1 base and J by 6 bases, 7 bases remained unmatched. The CDR3 consists of 15 residues. Germline V CDR1 and CDR2: SGHRS, YFSETQ. CDR3 sequence (DNA): TGCGCCAGCAGCTTGTGGGGGGACAGGGGAGGCGAGCAGTACTTC. Protein product: CASSLWGDRGGEQYF.

V gene TRBV10-3 combines with J gene TRBJ2-5, with TRBD2 matching 14 bases. The germline CDR1 and CDR2 sequences are ENHRY and SYGVKD. The V gene end was trimmed by 6 bases and the J gene end by 4 bases; junction bases not matched to a gene: 1. This CDR3 comprises 14 residues. The CDR3 DNA reads as TGTGCCATCAGGACTAGCGGGGGGGGAGAGACCCAGTACTTC. Amino acids: CAIRTSGGGETQYF.

This clonotype was observed a few times. The gene calls are TRBV7-9 and TRBJ2-7; either TRBD1 or TRBD2 may supply D (5 bases each). With 7 bases removed from V and 4 bases from J, the gap between germline ends came to 14 bases. This CDR3 spans 13 amino acids. The germline CDR1 and CDR2 sequences are SEHNR and FQNEAQ (reference sequence). This chain's CDR3 is CASITEGFYEQYF. CDR3 DNA: TGTGCCAGCATAACCGAGGGGTTTTACGAGCAGTACTTC.

The table lists this clonotype with a few counts. CDR3 sequence reads: CASSLSSHSNQPQHF. For the CDR3, the DNA is TGTGCCAGCAGTTTAAGCTCCCATAGCAATCAGCCCCAGCATTTT. J is TRBJ1-5 and V is TRBV27, with unresolved D. The CDR3 is made up of 15 amino acids. The germline V gene encodes CDR1 MNHEY and CDR2 SMNVEV (reference sequence). V was clipped by 2 bases and J by 0 bases, with 8 bases between them.

At least ten counts were recorded for this clonotype. The V gene is TRBV6-5, the J gene TRBJ2-1; possibly TRBD2 for D (6 bases). The CDR3 length is 16 residues. V dropped 1 base and J dropped 1 base, with 11 bases sitting between them. Germline CDR1 is MNHEY and CDR2 is SVGAGI. The CDR3 nucleotides read TGTGCCAGCAGTTACTGGCCTAGCGAATCCTACAATGAGCAGTTCTTC. Its translation is CASSYWPSESYNEQFF.

This clonotype appeared a few times. The rearrangement joins TRBV20-1 to TRBJ1-2; D is ambiguous. V was clipped by 4 bases and J by 5 bases, with 14 bases between them. This CDR3 region has 13 residues. CDR1 is DFQATT, CDR2 SNEGSKA, per germline (reference sequence). The DNA of the CDR3 is TGCAGTGCTAATGTACGGGTCAGGTATGGCTACACCTTC. This gives the protein CSANVRVRYGYTF.

V gene TRBV7-2 combines with J gene TRBJ1-5; D call uncertain. CDR1 SGHTA and CDR2 FQGNSA come from the germline V gene. Trimming left V 2 bases short and J 5 bases short, with 7 bases between. This CDR3 comprises 13 residues. CDR3 sequence reads: CASSLFTDQPQHF. As DNA, the CDR3 is TGTGCCAGCAGCTTATTCACGGATCAGCCCCAGCATTTT.

This clonotype appeared a few times. The chain combines TRBV20-1 with TRBJ2-5; 8 bases match TRBD2. This CDR3 is 14 amino acids long. Germline CDR1 reads DFQATT; CDR2 reads SNEGSKA (reference sequence). The V segment lost 7 bases and the J segment 5 bases; nucleotides outside the gene matches: 12. CDR3 residues: CSGPKRGSGETQYF. The CDR3, as DNA: TGCAGTGGTCCGAAGCGGGGGTCTGGGGAGACCCAGTACTTC.

This clonotype was detected a few times. The CDR3 nucleotides read TGTGCCAGCACCCTTCAAAGGAACACTGAAGCTTTCTTT. This codes for CASTLQRNTEAFF. This chain connects TRBV12-3 or TRBV12-4 to TRBJ1-1; unclear D gene. Trimming cost V 7 bases and J 1 base, with 10 bases left between them. CDR3 length: 13 residues.

The genes are TRBV3-1 and TRBJ1-1, with no clear D. V shed 8 bases and J shed 3 bases, with 10 bases lying between them. The germline V gene encodes CDR1 LGHDT and CDR2 YNNKEL (reference sequence). The CDR3 has 12 residues. This CDR3 reads CASGPGDTEAFF. Here the CDR3 DNA reads TGTGCCAGCGGCCCGGGAGACACTGAAGCTTTCTTT.

The rearrangement links TRBV7-9 to TRBJ2-3; 7 nucleotides agree with TRBD2. There are 14 residues in the CDR3. In germline, CDR1 is SEHNR, CDR2 FQNEAQ (reference sequence). Germline trimming cut 5 bases from V and 7 bases from J; bases unmatched to any gene: 9. CDR3 residues: CASSPGTIPYTQYF. The DNA for the CDR3 is TGTGCCAGCAGCCCAGGGACTATCCCATATACGCAGTATTTT.

This clonotype was found many times. DNA for the CDR3: TGTGCCAGCACCCCCGAGCAGCGAAAACTGTTTTTT. It specifies CASTPEQRKLFF. The V and J genes are TRBV6-1 and TRBJ1-4, with no clear D. The CDR3 spans 12 residues. Per the germline V gene, CDR1 is MNHNS and CDR2 is SASEGT. The V gene lost 7 bases and the J gene lost 10 bases, with 13 bases spanning the gap.

This clonotype was recorded at least ten times. The gene calls are TRBV14 and TRBJ2-2, with D unresolved. Germline V lookup: CDR1 SGHDN, CDR2 FVKESK. CDR3 length equals 13 residues. With 8 bases removed from V and 4 bases from J, the gap between germline ends came to 11 bases. The CDR3 nucleotides read TGTGCCAGCGCGGCGCTTTTCACCGGGGAGCTGTTTTTT. It is translated as CASAALFTGELFF.

This chain's CDR3 is CASSREHRTDTQYF. The CDR3 nucleotides read TGTGCCAGCAGTCGAGAGCACCGCACAGATACGCAGTATTTT. The chain is built from TRBV27 and TRBJ2-3; no reliable D call. Trimming took off 5 bases at V and 1 base at J, with 10 bases between the two ends. Germline V gives CDR1 MNHEY, CDR2 SMNVEV (reference sequence). The CDR3 loop spans 14 amino acids.

This clonotype was seen repeatedly, ten times or more. This sequence joins TRBV28 and TRBJ1-1; D gene uncertain. This CDR3 comprises 13 residues. Trimming shortened V by 5 bases and J by 0 bases, and 7 bases separated the two germline ends. Germline CDR1 and CDR2: MDHEN and SYDVKM. CDR3 in amino acids: CASSRRLNTEAFF. CDR3 bases: TGTGCCAGCAGTCGACGGTTGAACACTGAAGCTTTCTTT.

This clonotype was observed at least ten times. The genes are TRBV28 and TRBJ2-7; 12 bases map to TRBD2. V shed 6 bases and J 6 bases; nucleotides not matched to a gene: 9. The length of the CDR3 is 15 residues. Germline CDR1 is MDHEN and CDR2 is SYDVKM. The CDR3 DNA sequence: TGTGCCAGCAGCCAGACTAGCGGGAGTTCCCCCGAGCAGTACTTC. It is translated as CASSQTSGSSPEQYF.

This clonotype came up many times. The V call is TRBV12-3 or TRBV12-4, the J call TRBJ1-2, with TRBD1 identical over 10 bases. V dropped 1 base and J dropped 5; count of bases not matched to a gene: 4. The CDR3 has 15 residues. CDR3 DNA: TGTGCCAGCAGTTTAGGGACAGGGGGGCCGTATGGCTACACCTTC. Encoded protein: CASSLGTGGPYGYTF.

This clonotype was counted only a few times. This chain connects TRBV18 to TRBJ2-7; TRBD1 agrees at 7 bases. Unmatched junction bases numbered 12, after V lost 3 bases and J lost 4 bases. The CDR3 consists of 16 residues. The germline V gene encodes CDR1 KGHSH and CDR2 LQKENI. CDR3 DNA sequence: TGTGCCAGCTCACCCTTACCGGGACAGTCCTTATACGAGCAGTACTTC. Translated, it gives CASSPLPGQSLYEQYF.

J is TRBJ2-5 and V is TRBV6-5; D may be TRBD2 (5 bases). The CDR3 is made up of 16 amino acids. Trimming took 0 bases from V and 4 from J, leaving 15 bases between them. Germline CDR1 and CDR2: MNHEY and SVGAGI. In DNA, the CDR3 is TGTGCCAGCAGTTACTCTCGCGGGCGGGCCGGAGAGACCCAGTACTTC. Protein: CASSYSRGRAGETQYF.

CDR3 DNA: TGTGCCAGCAGTTACAAGGGACCCCAGTACGAGCAGTACTTC. It encodes CASSYKGPQYEQYF. The chain is built from TRBV6-5 and TRBJ2-7, with D perhaps assigned TRBD1 or TRBD2 (5 bases each). The CDR3 totals 14 residues. CDR1 and CDR2 (germline): MNHEY, SVGAGI. V lost 2 bases, J lost 4 bases, and 12 bases lay in between.

This clonotype was seen a few times. The V and J genes are TRBV6-2 or TRBV6-3 and TRBJ2-4; D remains unclear. The CDR3 covers 13 residues. Trimming shortened V by 5 bases and J by 5 bases, and 10 bases separated the two germline ends. The germline CDR1 and CDR2 sequences are MNHEY and SVGEGT. This CDR3 is CASSAGLQNIQYF. CDR3 coding DNA: TGTGCCAGCAGTGCCGGGCTGCAAAACATTCAGTACTTC.

This clonotype showed up just a few times. The chain couples TRBV20-1 to TRBJ1-1; D might be TRBD1 (5 bases). The CDR3 has 15 residues. CDR1 DFQATT and CDR2 SNEGSKA come from the germline V gene (reference sequence). The V end was cut by 1 base, the J end by 5 bases, with 17 bases between. The CDR3 reads CSARVGGTWSTEAFF. CDR3 bases: TGCAGTGCTAGAGTGGGGGGGACTTGGAGTACTGAAGCTTTCTTT.

In this sample, this clonotype turned up a few times. The V call is TRBV28, the J call TRBJ2-2, with D possibly being TRBD2 (5 bases). Deletions cut 5 bases from V and 0 bases from J, with 16 bases between. This CDR3 region has 17 residues. Germline CDR1 is MDHEN and CDR2 is SYDVKM. The CDR3 protein is CASSLPRAAANTGELFF. The DNA for the CDR3 is TGTGCCAGCAGTCTCCCAAGAGCGGCCGCGAACACCGGGGAGCTGTTTTTT.

This clonotype appeared a few times. The CDR3 DNA reads as TGTGCCAGCAGCTTATGGGTTAGCGGGAGGATCAGGCACAATGAGCAGTTCTTC. This codes for CASSLWVSGRIRHNEQFF. This chain links TRBV11-2 with TRBJ2-1; 10 positions agree with TRBD2. Germline values: CDR1 SGHAT, CDR2 FQNNGV. Germline trimming cut 2 bases from V and 5 bases from J; bases unmatched to any gene: 12. The CDR3 loop spans 18 amino acids.

At least ten counts were recorded for this clonotype. This chain uses TRBV9 with TRBJ2-1, with D perhaps TRBD2 (6 bases). Trimming took 0 bases from V and 5 from J, leaving 9 bases between them. Germline lookup yields CDR1 SGDLS and CDR2 YYNGEE. This CDR3 has 14 residues. The CDR3: CASSVAGDHNEQFF. The CDR3 DNA reads TGTGCCAGCAGCGTAGCGGGAGACCACAATGAGCAGTTCTTC.

Regarding this clonotype: This may stem from a read error, because a much larger clone lies one nucleotide away. The V gene is TRBV27, the J gene TRBJ1-5; unclear D gene. Germline V CDR1 and CDR2: MNHEY, SMNVEV (reference sequence). This CDR3 is built from 13 residues. The CDR3 region has the DNA TGTGCCGGCAGTCACATTAGGAGCCAGCCCCAGCATTTT. Encoded protein: CAGSHIRSQPQHF.

This clonotype came up a few times. V is TRBV15 and J is TRBJ2-2, with D perhaps matching TRBD1 or TRBD2 (7 bases each). The CDR3 runs to 16 residues. CDR1 LNHNV and CDR2 YYDKDF come from the germline V gene (reference sequence). V gave up 1 base and J gave up 5 bases, with 14 bases separating them. Here the CDR3 reads CATSRAGGALTGELFF. The DNA of the CDR3 is TGTGCCACCAGCAGAGCAGGGGGGGCGCTGACCGGGGAGCTGTTTTTT.

The chain uses TRBV28 and TRBJ2-7; 12 bases agree with TRBD2. This CDR3 has 17 amino acids. Germline V gene lookup returns CDR1 MDHEN and CDR2 SYDVKM. The V gene end was trimmed by 3 bases and the J gene end by 0 bases; junction bases not matched to a gene: 6. This chain's CDR3 is CASSLRLAGGSSYEQYF. In DNA form, the CDR3 reads TGTGCCAGCAGTTTGCGTCTAGCGGGGGGGAGCTCCTACGAGCAGTACTTC.